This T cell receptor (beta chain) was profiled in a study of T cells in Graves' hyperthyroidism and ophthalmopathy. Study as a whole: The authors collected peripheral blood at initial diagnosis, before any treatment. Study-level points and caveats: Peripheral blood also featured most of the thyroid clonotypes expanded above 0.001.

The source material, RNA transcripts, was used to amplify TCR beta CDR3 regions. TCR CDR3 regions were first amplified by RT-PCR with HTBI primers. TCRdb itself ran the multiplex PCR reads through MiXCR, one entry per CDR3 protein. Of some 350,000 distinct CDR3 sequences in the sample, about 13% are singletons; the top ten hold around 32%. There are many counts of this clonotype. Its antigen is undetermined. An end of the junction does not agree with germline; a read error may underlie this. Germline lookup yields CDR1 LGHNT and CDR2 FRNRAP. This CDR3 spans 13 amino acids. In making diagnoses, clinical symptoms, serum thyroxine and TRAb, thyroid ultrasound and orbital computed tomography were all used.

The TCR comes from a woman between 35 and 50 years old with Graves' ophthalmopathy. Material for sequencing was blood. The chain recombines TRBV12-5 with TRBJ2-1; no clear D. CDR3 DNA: TGTGCTAGTGGTCTGACAAGTTACAACGAGCAGTTCTTC. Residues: CASGLTSYNEQFF. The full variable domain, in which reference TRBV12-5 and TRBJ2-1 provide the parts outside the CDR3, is DARVTQTPRHKVTEMGQEVTMRCQPILGHNTVFWYRQTMMQGLELLAYFRNRAPLDDSGMPKDRFSAEMPDATLATLKIQPSEPRDSAVYFCASGLTSYNEQFFGPGTRLTVL.